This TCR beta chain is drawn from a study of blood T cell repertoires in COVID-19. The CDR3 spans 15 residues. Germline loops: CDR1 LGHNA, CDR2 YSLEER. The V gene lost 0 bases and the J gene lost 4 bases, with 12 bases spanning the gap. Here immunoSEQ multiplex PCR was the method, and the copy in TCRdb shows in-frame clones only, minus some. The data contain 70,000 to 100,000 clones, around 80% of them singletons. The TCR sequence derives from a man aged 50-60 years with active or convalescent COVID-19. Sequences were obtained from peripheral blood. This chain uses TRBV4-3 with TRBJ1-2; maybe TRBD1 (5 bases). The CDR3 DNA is TGCGCCAGCAGCCAAGAAAAGACAGCCGCCTATGGCTACACCTTC. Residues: CASSQEKTAAYGYTF.